This is a list of T cell receptor beta chains from one sample in a study of cytomegalovirus exposure and HLA in healthy donors. Profiled with immunoSEQ multiplex PCR; TCRdb holds only in-frame clones, not every one. Among over 200,000 clones listed, over 80% were seen once. The sequencing sample was made of PBMCs. All receptors come from a young woman in good health and CMV-seronegative. The CDR3 runs from the conserved cysteine through the conserved F or W. The D gene is left open where the match is weak. The listing skips clone size in some rows; elsewhere it reads once, few, many or a size class.

D gene	V gene	clone size	J gene	CDR3 protein	CDR3 DNA
.	TRBV30	.	TRBJ2-7	CAWLSSYEQYF	TGTGCCTGGTTGAGCTCCTACGAGCAGTACTTC
TRBD1	TRBV6-5	.	TRBJ2-7	CASSRTGGSYEQYF	TGTGCCAGCAGTCGGACAGGGGGTTCCTACGAGCAGTACTTC
TRBD1	TRBV9	.	TRBJ2-3	CASSTRTGRNTDTQYF	TGTGCCAGCAGTACTCGGACAGGGAGAAACACAGATACGCAGTATTTT
.	TRBV10-3	.	TRBJ1-5	CAISEGTQPQHF	TGTGCCATCAGTGAAGGGACACAGCCCCAGCATTTT
TRBD1	TRBV5-1	.	TRBJ1-3	CASSSPGQNTIYF	TGCGCCAGCAGCTCGCCGGGACAGAACACCATATATTTT
TRBD2	TRBV2	once	TRBJ2-3	CASSSLAGGSTDTQYF	TGTGCCAGCAGTAGTTTAGCGGGGGGGAGCACAGATACGCAGTATTTT
.	TRBV7-2	.	TRBJ1-6	CASSRTGFGSPLHF	TGTGCCAGCAGCCGAACAGGGTTCGGGTCACCCCTCCACTTT
TRBD2	TRBV27	.	TRBJ2-1	CASSSAGGPYNEQFF	TGTGCCAGCAGTTCAGCGGGAGGACCCTACAATGAGCAGTTCTTC
.	TRBV11-3	.	TRBJ2-3	CAIVRGPEDTQYF	TGTGCCATCGTCCGGGGGCCGGAAGATACGCAGTATTTT
TRBD1	TRBV28	.	TRBJ1-3	CASRGTGAGSGNTIYF	TGTGCCAGCAGGGGGACAGGGGCAGGCTCTGGAAACACCATATATTTT
.	TRBV18	.	TRBJ2-7	CASSGRHEQYF	TGTGCCAGCTCAGGTAGGCACGAGCAGTACTTC
.	TRBV29-1	.	TRBJ2-1	CSVEEGGTINNEQFF	TGCAGCGTTGAAGAGGGCGGGACAATAAACAATGAGCAGTTCTTC
.	TRBV5-1	.	TRBJ1-1	CASSLLTDNTEAFF	TGCGCCAGCAGCTTGCTGACAGACAACACTGAAGCTTTCTTT
TRBD2	TRBV6-5	once	TRBJ2-2	CASTSGGPGGELFF	TGTGCCAGCACCTCGGGGGGGCCCGGGGGGGAGCTGTTTTTT
.	TRBV2	.	TRBJ2-1	CASSVEGISGEQFF	TGTGCCAGCAGTGTAGAGGGGATATCTGGTGAGCAGTTCTTC
.	TRBV7-9	.	TRBJ2-2	CASSLAMASPGELFF	TGTGCCAGCAGCCTGGCCATGGCCAGCCCCGGGGAGCTGTTTTTT
TRBD1	TRBV27	.	TRBJ2-7	CASSSPGQGRYEQYF	TGTGCCAGCAGTTCCCCCGGACAGGGTCGGTACGAGCAGTACTTC
TRBD2	TRBV11-2	.	TRBJ2-1	CASSFTSGGAGEQFF	TGTGCCAGCAGTTTCACTAGCGGGGGAGCAGGTGAGCAGTTCTTC
.	TRBV30	few	TRBJ1-4	CAWSRGGEKLFF	TGTGCCTGGAGCAGGGGTGGTGAAAAACTGTTTTTT
TRBD1	TRBV30	.	TRBJ1-1	CAWRDRGNTEAFF	TGTGCCTGGAGGGACAGGGGGAACACTGAAGCTTTCTTT
TRBD1	TRBV13	.	TRBJ1-1	CASSSTGGQSGTEAFF	TGTGCCAGCAGCTCAACAGGGGGCCAGTCAGGCACTGAAGCTTTCTTT
.	TRBV4-2	few	TRBJ2-2	CASSHQKTVSGELFF	TGTGCCAGCAGCCATCAAAAGACTGTTTCGGGGGAGCTGTTTTTT
.	TRBV18	once	TRBJ2-3	CASSQQGSTDTQYF	TGTGCCAGCTCACAACAGGGTAGCACAGATACGCAGTATTTT
TRBD2	TRBV7-7	.	TRBJ2-5	CASGSGTSGRSQTQYF	TGTGCCAGCGGGTCCGGGACTAGCGGGAGATCGCAGACCCAGTACTTC
.	TRBV5-8	.	TRBJ1-2	CASSLRAYGYTF	TGTGCCAGCAGTTTGCGAGCTTATGGCTACACCTTC
.	TRBV18	.	TRBJ2-1	CASSAVDEQFF	TGTGCCAGCTCAGCGGTCGATGAGCAGTTCTTC
.	TRBV4-1	once	TRBJ1-5	CASSGGGTYSNQPQHF	TGCGCCAGCAGCGGGGGGGGGACATATAGCAATCAGCCCCAGCATTTT
.	TRBV11-2	.	TRBJ1-2	CASSSTSLYGYTF	TGTGCCAGCAGCTCAACTTCCCTCTATGGCTACACCTTC
.	TRBV2	many	TRBJ2-7	CASRGEGSEQYF	TGTGCCAGCAGGGGCGAGGGGAGCGAGCAGTACTTC
TRBD2	TRBV6-5	.	TRBJ2-3	CASSYSYQGGGLDF	TGTGCCAGCAGTTACTCCTATCAGGGCGGGGGGTTGGATTTT
.	TRBV5-6	.	TRBJ1-2	CASSLEVRNYGYTF	TGTGCCAGCAGCTTGGAAGTGCGTAACTATGGCTACACCTTC
.	TRBV4-2	.	TRBJ2-3	CASSQDFQERYTQYF	TGTGCCAGCAGCCAAGATTTCCAGGAACGTTATACGCAGTATTTT
.	TRBV9	once	TRBJ1-3	CASRRDNSGNTIYF	TGTGCCAGCAGGAGGGACAACTCTGGAAACACCATATATTTT
.	TRBV5-1	.	TRBJ2-3	CASRADTDTQYF	TGCGCCAGCAGAGCGGACACAGATACGCAGTATTTT
.	TRBV11-2	.	TRBJ2-7	CASSRTYEQYF	TGTGCCAGCAGCCGTACCTACGAGCAGTACTTC
TRBD1	TRBV10-3	.	TRBJ1-5	CAISEYGQGQPQHF	TGTGCCATCAGTGAGTACGGACAGGGCCAGCCCCAGCATTTT
TRBD1	TRBV5-4	once	TRBJ2-7	CASSLLTGWSYEQYF	TGTGCCAGCAGCTTGTTGACAGGGTGGTCCTACGAGCAGTACTTC
.	TRBV6-6	.	TRBJ2-3	CATGAGEFTDTQYF	TGTGCCACGGGGGCGGGAGAGTTCACAGATACGCAGTATTTT
TRBD1	TRBV25-1	.	TRBJ1-1	CASSAQGQGEAFF	TGTGCCAGCAGTGCGCAGGGACAGGGTGAAGCTTTCTTT
.	TRBV7-9	few	TRBJ1-1	CASAISDTEAFF	TGTGCCAGCGCGATATCGGACACTGAAGCTTTCTTT
.	TRBV29-1	.	TRBJ2-3	CSAGERTDTQYF	TGCAGCGCGGGGGAGCGCACAGATACGCAGTATTTT
.	TRBV2	.	TRBJ2-1	CASSRERTASSYNEQFF	TGTGCCAGCAGTCGCGAGCGGACAGCAAGCTCCTACAATGAGCAGTTCTTC
.	TRBV4-1	.	TRBJ1-2	CASSQGGGNYGYTF	TGCGCCAGCAGCCAAGGGGGGGGAAACTATGGCTACACCTTC
TRBD1	TRBV2	.	TRBJ1-2	CASRARQGGVYGYTF	TGTGCCAGCAGGGCACGACAGGGCGGGGTCTATGGCTACACCTTC
.	TRBV2	.	TRBJ2-7	CASSFNRLVEQYF	TGTGCCAGCAGTTTTAACCGTCTGGTCGAGCAGTACTTC
.	TRBV5-1	.	TRBJ1-6	CASSLEPGTYNSPLHF	TGCGCCAGCAGCTTGGAACCGGGAACGTATAATTCACCCCTCCACTTT
.	TRBV7-9	many	TRBJ2-7	CATGADYYEQYF	TGTGCCACCGGGGCCGACTACTACGAGCAGTACTTC
.	TRBV6-1	.	TRBJ1-5	CASSDPRLSSRGNQPQHF	TGTGCCAGCAGTGACCCGAGGCTGTCGAGCAGGGGCAATCAGCCCCAGCATTTT
TRBD1	TRBV6-6	.	TRBJ1-1	CASSYGEGADEAFF	TGTGCCAGCAGTTACGGGGAGGGGGCCGATGAAGCTTTCTTT
.	TRBV9	.	TRBJ2-1	CASSVLASSPSYNEQFF	TGTGCCAGCAGCGTATTAGCGAGCTCCCCATCCTACAATGAGCAGTTCTTC
.	TRBV5-1	.	TRBJ1-3	CASSLEVGALSSSGNTIYF	TGCGCCAGCAGCTTGGAGGTCGGGGCATTATCGAGCTCTGGAAACACCATATATTTT
.	TRBV6-5	once	TRBJ2-3	CASSLRGSADTQYF	TGTGCCAGCAGTTTGCGGGGATCTGCAGATACGCAGTATTTT
.	TRBV30	.	TRBJ1-3	CAWGRTGHSGNTIYF	TGTGCCTGGGGACGAACAGGGCACAGTGGAAACACCATATATTTT
TRBD1	TRBV6-1	.	TRBJ2-7	CASSEAGGQGHEQYF	TGTGCCAGCAGTGAAGCGGGGGGACAGGGCCACGAGCAGTACTTC
TRBD1	TRBV15	few	TRBJ1-2	CATSRGGTDYGYTF	TGTGCCACCAGCAGAGGAGGGACAGACTATGGCTACACCTTC
TRBD1	TRBV5-4	.	TRBJ2-7	CASSLWAGGPHEQYF	TGTGCCAGCAGCTTGTGGGCAGGGGGTCCCCACGAGCAGTACTTC
.	TRBV2	few	TRBJ1-5	CASSGVSSNQPQHF	TGTGCCAGCAGTGGTGTCAGTAGCAATCAGCCCCAGCATTTT
TRBD1	TRBV15	.	TRBJ2-1	CATSRSRTGSNEQFF	TGTGCCACCAGCAGATCACGGACAGGCTCAAATGAGCAGTTCTTC